These 29 T cell receptor beta chains were sequenced from one sample in a study of cytomegalovirus exposure and HLA in healthy donors. Assay used: immunoSEQ multiplex PCR; TCRdb lists only in-frame clones, some missing. The sample holds 60,000 or so clones, around 94% seen once. The sequenced material came from PBMCs. These receptors originate from a man younger than 35 in good health and CMV-seronegative.

This clone has just one count. The chain carries TRBV29-1 and TRBJ1-1; weak D call: TRBD1 (5 bases). Germline V gene sequence: CDR1 SQVTM, CDR2 ANQGSEA. The CDR3 covers 13 residues. V shed 6 bases and J shed 5 bases, with 16 bases lying between them. The CDR3 nucleotides are TGCAGCGTCTCAGGGTTAGGAGAGACTGAAGCTTTCTTT. This gives the protein CSVSGLGETEAFF.

The rearrangement uses TRBV27 and TRBJ2-7, with 8 bases that match TRBD2. Germline values: CDR1 MNHEY, CDR2 SMNVEV (reference sequence). The V segment lost 6 bases and the J segment 7 bases; nucleotides outside the gene matches: 5. The CDR3 length is 12 residues. DNA for the CDR3: TGTGCCAGCAGCTCCGGGGGGGGAGAGCAGTACTTC. The encoded protein is CASSSGGGEQYF.

This chain connects TRBV30 to TRBJ2-5; possibly TRBD2 for D (5 bases). Trimming took 1 base from V and 4 from J, leaving 13 bases between them. Germline CDR1 and CDR2: GTSNPN and SVGIG (reference sequence). This CDR3 has 14 residues. The CDR3 region has the DNA TGTGCCTGGAGTGGGCTATACGGAGGAGAGACCCAGTACTTC. This sequence encodes CAWSGLYGGETQYF.

This chain links TRBV7-9 with TRBJ1-2, with TRBD1 identical over 10 bases. Germline CDR1 SEHNR, CDR2 FQNEAQ (reference sequence). The CDR3 consists of 15 residues. The ends lost 3 bases at V and 4 bases at J; junction bases unmatched: 5. CDR3 DNA sequence: TGTGCCAGCAGCTTGTCCGGGACAGGGGCCTATGGCTACACCTTC. Encoded protein: CASSLSGTGAYGYTF.

This rearrangement joins TRBV19 to TRBJ2-5, with 7 bases that match TRBD2. Germline CDR1 reads LNHDA; CDR2 reads SQIVND (reference sequence). The CDR3 covers 14 residues. With V trimmed by 8 bases and J by 0 bases, 6 bases remained unmatched. The CDR3 DNA reads as TGTGCCAGTGGGGACTACCCAAACCAAGAGACCCAGTACTTC. It codes for CASGDYPNQETQYF. Combining the CDR3 with reference TRBV19 and TRBJ2-5 gives the whole variable domain DGGITQSPKYLFRKEGQNVTLSCEQNLNHDAMYWYRQDPGQGLRLIYYSQIVNDFQKGDIAEGYSVSREKKESFPLTVTSAQKNPTAFYLCASGDYPNQETQYFGPGTRLLVL.

The gene calls are TRBV7-3 and TRBJ2-3; 14 nucleotides align to TRBD2. The CDR3 sequence is 16 residues long. Germline V gene lookup returns CDR1 SGHTA and CDR2 FQGTGA. Losses at the gene ends were 5 bases for V and 3 bases for J; bases not matched to a gene: 4. The DNA of the CDR3 is TGTGCCAGCAGCGACGGGACTAGCGGGAGTACAGATACGCAGTATTTT. This gives the protein CASSDGTSGSTDTQYF.

The CDR3 protein is CASSLWLAGGDTQYF. CDR3 in DNA: TGCGCCAGCAGCTTGTGGCTAGCGGGCGGCGATACGCAGTATTTT. The V and J genes are TRBV5-1 and TRBJ2-3, with 8 bases lining up with TRBD2. Germline V gene data show CDR1 as SGHRS and CDR2 as YFSETQ. The CDR3 sequence is 15 residues long. V lost 1 base, J lost 6 bases, and 7 bases stayed unmatched.

The chain carries TRBV11-2 and TRBJ2-3, with TRBD2 matching 9 bases. The CDR3 consists of 16 residues. After removal of 1 base from V and 0 bases from J, the junction contained 2 bases not matched to a gene. Germline assignment: CDR1 SGHAT and CDR2 FQNNGV. CDR3 in amino acids: CASSLGSGGSTDTQYF. The CDR3 DNA sequence: TGTGCCAGCAGCTTAGGTAGCGGGGGAAGCACAGATACGCAGTATTTT.

The J gene is TRBJ2-5, the V gene TRBV6-1, with TRBD2 matching over 11 bases. The J call may be in error: the DNA end matches TRBJ2-7 better. This CDR3 contains 15 residues. CDR1 and CDR2 (germline): MNHNS, SASEGT. The DNA of the CDR3 is TGTGCCAGCAGCCTGGGACTAGCGGAACGATACGAGCAGTACTTC. This gives the protein CASSLGLAERYEQYF.

The chain uses TRBV18 and TRBJ1-5; 8 bases map to TRBD1. V gave up 1 base and J gave up 1 base; unmatched junction bases: 6. CDR3 length: 17 amino acids. The germline V gene encodes CDR1 KGHSH and CDR2 LQKENI. The CDR3 bases are TGTGCCAGCTCACCACTCGCTACAGGGGGAAGCAATCAGCCCCAGCATTTT. Translating it yields CASSPLATGGSNQPQHF.

The chain combines TRBV21-1 with TRBJ2-1; the table's TRBD2 call for D was not verified on the DNA. TRBV21-1 is a known pseudogene. The CDR3 loop spans 18 amino acids. The CDR3 is CASSKFLREGRVHNEQFF. The CDR3 DNA follows: TGTGCCAGCAGCAAATTCCTGCGGGAGGGCCGGGTCCACAATGAGCAGTTCTTC.

V is TRBV7-2 and J is TRBJ1-4; D unresolved. The V gene lost 1 base and the J gene lost 8 bases, with 8 bases spanning the gap. The CDR3 covers 13 residues. Looked up from germline, CDR1 is SGHTA and CDR2 is FQGNSA. This CDR3 reads CASSLGEGEKLFF. The DNA for the CDR3 is TGTGCCAGCAGCTTAGGGGAGGGAGAAAAACTGTTTTTT.

The rearrangement uses TRBV2 and TRBJ2-7; D possibly corresponds to TRBD2 (6 bases). Germline values: CDR1 SNHLY, CDR2 FYNNEI. V was clipped by 7 bases and J by 1 base, with 17 bases between them. The CDR3 totals 15 residues. CDR3 loop: CASNSLRDLSYEQYF. CDR3 DNA sequence: TGTGCCAGCAATTCACTCCGGGACTTATCCTACGAGCAGTACTTC.

CDR3 bases: TGTGCCAGCAGCTTAGAACCTCCGGGATACGAGCAGTACTTC. This sequence encodes CASSLEPPGYEQYF. The chain employs TRBV7-6 and TRBJ2-7, with D perhaps matching TRBD2 (5 bases). Between the trimmed V and J ends, which lost 1 base and 4 bases, there was a span of 11 bases. This CDR3 comprises 14 residues. The V gene's germline CDR1 is SGHVS and CDR2 FNYEAQ.

This sequence joins TRBV30 and TRBJ2-7, with 13 bases identical to TRBD2. CDR1 and CDR2 (germline): GTSNPN, SVGIG (reference sequence). With V trimmed by 1 base and J by 2 bases, 2 bases remained unmatched. The length of the CDR3 is 15 residues. CDR3 DNA: TGTGCCTGGAGTGGGGGGACTAGCGGGACCTACGAGCAGTACTTC. Residues: CAWSGGTSGTYEQYF.

The rearrangement uses TRBV28 and TRBJ1-3; 8 bases align to TRBD1. Germline V gene data show CDR1 as MDHEN and CDR2 as SYDVKM. V gave up 6 bases and J gave up 4 bases; unmatched junction bases: 8. This CDR3 contains 15 residues. The CDR3 coding sequence is TGTGCCAGCAGCCTCCCCAGGGGGCTCGGAAACACCATATATTTT. It specifies CASSLPRGLGNTIYF.

This chain uses TRBV7-2 with TRBJ2-7; no reliable D call. This CDR3 has 14 amino acids. Trimming took 5 bases from V and 6 from J, leaving 17 bases between them. Germline lookup yields CDR1 SGHTA and CDR2 FQGNSA. CDR3 protein: CASSRSRVPLEQYF. The CDR3 region has the DNA TGTGCCAGCAGCAGGTCCCGGGTCCCCCTCGAGCAGTACTTC.

The genes are TRBV27 and TRBJ1-1; the match to TRBD1 covers 7 bases. Germline V gives CDR1 MNHEY, CDR2 SMNVEV (reference sequence). This CDR3 has 13 amino acids. After removal of 3 bases from V and 11 bases from J, the junction contained 9 bases not matched to a gene. The CDR3 here is CASSFLGGVGAFF. CDR3 DNA: TGTGCCAGCAGTTTTTTAGGGGGCGTCGGGGCTTTCTTT.

The chain carries TRBV5-1 and TRBJ2-3, with 8 bases fitting TRBD1. V lost 2 bases, J lost 4 bases, and 6 bases stayed unmatched. CDR1 and CDR2 from the germline V gene are SGHRS and YFSETQ. The CDR3 consists of 15 residues. CDR3 DNA: TGCGCCAGCAGCTTAGGACAGGGTGGTCCAGATACGCAGTATTTT. Translation: CASSLGQGGPDTQYF.

The rearrangement uses TRBV15 and TRBJ1-3, with D unclear. Trimming pared 6 bases from V and 0 bases from J, leaving 15 bases between. CDR1 is LNHNV and CDR2 is YYDKDF in the germline V gene (reference sequence). The CDR3 spans 16 residues. CDR3 sequence: CATSSETTGSGNTIYF. The CDR3 nucleotides read TGTGCCACCAGTTCGGAGACTACGGGCTCTGGAAACACCATATATTTT.

The chain has TRBV28 and TRBJ2-4; maybe TRBD1 (6 bases). The V gene lost 6 bases and the J gene lost 6 bases, with 9 bases spanning the gap. Germline loops: CDR1 MDHEN, CDR2 SYDVKM. The CDR3 covers 12 residues. The CDR3 is CASRTRGNIQYF. The CDR3, as DNA: TGTGCCAGCAGGACCAGGGGAAACATTCAGTACTTC.

The genes are TRBV27 and TRBJ1-5, with TRBD1 identical over 10 bases. CDR3 length: 15 residues. CDR1 and CDR2 (germline): MNHEY, SMNVEV (reference sequence). J was trimmed by 4 bases and V by 3 bases; bases with no gene match: 3. The CDR3 DNA follows: TGTGCCAGCAGTTTCGGGACAGGGGCTAATCAGCCCCAGCATTTT. It specifies CASSFGTGANQPQHF.

CDR3 bases: TGTGCCAGTACTGGGGACCACGCCGGGGGTGAGCAGTTCTTC. Translated: CASTGDHAGGEQFF. The chain couples TRBV19 to TRBJ2-1, with a weak D call TRBD2 (6 bases). CDR1 and CDR2 from the germline V gene are LNHDA and SQIVND (reference sequence). CDR3 length: 14 residues. V lost 7 bases and J 9 bases, leaving 19 bases between the germline ends.

This rearrangement joins TRBV19 to TRBJ1-5; D not resolved. CDR3 length: 14 amino acids. V was clipped by 1 base and J by 4 bases, with 8 bases between them. CDR1 and CDR2 (germline): LNHDA, SQIVND (reference sequence). As DNA, the CDR3 is TGTGCCAGTAGTATAGGGCAGACTAATCAGCCCCAGCATTTT. It yields the protein CASSIGQTNQPQHF.

J is TRBJ2-3 and V is TRBV4-1; the D is unclear. This CDR3 comprises 14 residues. V shed 0 bases and J shed 2 bases, with 6 bases lying between them. Germline-derived CDR1 and CDR2 are MGHRA and YSYEKL. The CDR3 here is CASSQDEDTDTQYF. DNA for the CDR3: TGCGCCAGCAGCCAAGATGAGGACACAGATACGCAGTATTTT.

The chain uses TRBV19 and TRBJ1-5, with 7 bases aligning to TRBD1. The CDR3 consists of 16 residues. After removal of 5 bases from V and 3 bases from J, the junction contained 10 bases not matched to a gene. The germline V gene encodes CDR1 LNHDA and CDR2 SQIVND (reference sequence). The CDR3 spells CASSRPSGQSNQPQHF. For the CDR3, the DNA is TGTGCCAGTAGTCGCCCTTCGGGACAGTCCAATCAGCCCCAGCATTTT.

The chain carries TRBV14 and TRBJ2-7, with D unresolved. CDR3 length: 12 residues. Germline values: CDR1 SGHDN, CDR2 FVKESK. V was pared by 4 bases and J by 2 bases, with 6 bases between. Written as DNA, the CDR3 is TGTGCCAGCAGCCTCGTTCCCTACGAGCAGTACTTC. Translating it yields CASSLVPYEQYF.

In its sample, this clone was seen once. One end of the junction fails to match germline, which may point to a read error. This sequence joins TRBV14 and TRBJ1-2; D perhaps matches TRBD1 (6 bases). Germline V gives CDR1 SGHDN, CDR2 FVKESK. The length of the CDR3 is 13 residues. The CDR3 DNA follows: TGTGTCAGCAGCCCGGGGACATTATATGGCTACACCTTC. Encoded protein: CVSSPGTLYGYTF.

J is TRBJ2-1 and V is TRBV28; 10 bases map to TRBD2. After removal of 5 bases from V and 7 bases from J, the junction contained 8 bases not matched to a gene. Germline CDR1 reads MDHEN; CDR2 reads SYDVKM. The CDR3 loop spans 15 amino acids. In DNA form, the CDR3 reads TGTGCCAGCAGTCAAGCGGGAGGGGACCCAAATGAGCAGTTCTTC. Translation: CASSQAGGDPNEQFF.